These T cell receptor beta chains were read from a single sample in a study of blood T cell repertoires in COVID-19. Here immunoSEQ multiplex PCR was the method, and the copy in TCRdb shows in-frame clones only, minus some. The table has some 340,000 clones, around 83% seen once. What was sequenced was peripheral blood. The receptor source for this set is a man younger than 45 with active or convalescent COVID-19. The CDR3 runs from the conserved cysteine through the conserved F or W. A D gene is named only where the DNA matches it firmly. Only some rows state a clone size, as once, few, many or a class for expanded clones.

DNA: TGTGCCAGCAGCTCCCGGACAGGGATCGATGGCTACACCTTC
CDR3: CASSSRTGIDGYTF
D: TRBD1
V: TRBV7-9
size: .
J: TRBJ1-2

DNA: TGTGCCATCAGCCGACCCGGGGACAGGCCGAACTATGGCTACACCTTC
CDR3: CAISRPGDRPNYGYTF
D: TRBD1
V: TRBV10-3
size: .
J: TRBJ1-2

DNA: TGTGCCAGCAGCTTAGGGGCCCAATCACCCCTCCACTTT
CDR3: CASSLGAQSPLHF
D: .
V: TRBV7-2
size: .
J: TRBJ1-6

DNA: TGTGCCAGTAGTATAGCCCTTTTGAGGACTGAAGCTTTCTTT
CDR3: CASSIALLRTEAFF
D: .
V: TRBV19
size: few
J: TRBJ1-1

DNA: TGTGCCAGCTCCCGGGGACAGGATAACAATGAGCAGTTCTTC
CDR3: CASSRGQDNNEQFF
D: TRBD1
V: TRBV18
size: many
J: TRBJ2-1

DNA: TGTGCCAGCAGCTACGCCACTAGCGGGGGGCCACTAAGCACAGATACGCAGTATTTT
CDR3: CASSYATSGGPLSTDTQYF
D: TRBD2
V: TRBV7-9
size: .
J: TRBJ2-3

DNA: TGTGCCAGCAGCTTGGGGCCGCCGAACACTGAAGCTTTCTTT
CDR3: CASSLGPPNTEAFF
D: .
V: TRBV7-9
size: .
J: TRBJ1-1

DNA: TGTGCCAGCAGCTTGTCAGGGAACTATGGCTACACCTTC
CDR3: CASSLSGNYGYTF
D: .
V: TRBV5-4
size: .
J: TRBJ1-2

DNA: TGTGCCAGCAGTTCGTCGAATTCACCCCTCCACTTT
CDR3: CASSSSNSPLHF
D: .
V: TRBV12-3/TRBV12-4
size: .
J: TRBJ1-6

DNA: TGTGCCAGCACCCATCGAGGTATTTTCTGGAGCACTGAAGCTTTCTTT
CDR3: CASTHRGIFWSTEAFF
D: .
V: TRBV11-2
size: .
J: TRBJ1-1

DNA: TGTGCCAGCAGCCAAACTAGCGGGAGGGCCGGGGAGACCCAGTACTTC
CDR3: CASSQTSGRAGETQYF
D: TRBD2
V: TRBV4-2
size: .
J: TRBJ2-5

DNA: TGTGCCAGCAGCCGAGAGGGGGCAGGTTCGATTATCTATGGCTACACCTTC
CDR3: CASSREGAGSIIYGYTF
D: TRBD1
V: TRBV7-8
size: .
J: TRBJ1-2

DNA: TGTGCCAGCAATTTGGACAGGCTGAACACTGAAGCTTTCTTT
CDR3: CASNLDRLNTEAFF
D: TRBD1
V: TRBV6-5
size: few
J: TRBJ1-1

DNA: TGTGCCACCAGTGATTTGCTCCAGGGCACAGAGACCCAGTACTTC
CDR3: CATSDLLQGTETQYF
D: .
V: TRBV24-1
size: .
J: TRBJ2-5

DNA: TGCGCCAGCAGCCAAGGAAGGACAGACAATTCACCCCTCCACTTT
CDR3: CASSQGRTDNSPLHF
D: .
V: TRBV4-3
size: few
J: TRBJ1-6

DNA: TGTGCCAGCAGTCCCAACCCGGGACAGGGCGAAGCTTTCTTT
CDR3: CASSPNPGQGEAFF
D: TRBD1
V: TRBV27
size: .
J: TRBJ1-1

DNA: TGTGCCAGCAGCTCTGCGGGACCCTACAATGAGCAGTTCTTC
CDR3: CASSSAGPYNEQFF
D: .
V: TRBV11-3
size: .
J: TRBJ2-1